This entry describes one TCR beta chain. Its specificity is not known. These data come from a study of blood T cells in healthy people across ages. Regarding the study as a whole: A roughly linear age-dependent decrease characterized TCR beta diversity per million T cells.

Per the germline V gene, CDR1 is DFQATT and CDR2 is SNEGSKA (reference sequence). Trimming at V came to 2 bases and at J to 9 bases, leaving 11 bases not matched to a gene. The CDR3 extends over 15 amino acids. Samples had at least 7 million PBMCs isolated from them. A sample-barcoded 5' primer and a J-beta primer mix were used in a second PCR of about 7 to 12 cycles. TCRdb itself ran the 5' RACE reads through MiXCR, one entry per CDR3 protein. The table has roughly 1.4 million distinct CDR3 sequences, 45% to 70% seen once. The TCR comes from a man in his late teens or twenties in good health. The source material was blood. The gene calls are TRBV20-1 and TRBJ2-1; 9 nucleotides agree with TRBD2. The CDR3 nucleotides read TGCAGTGCTAGATCTCTGGCTAGCGGGAAGGTTGAGCAGTTCTTC. Its protein is CSARSLASGKVEQFF.